Listed below are T cell receptor beta chains from one sample, sequenced in a study of shared T cell receptors in the human thymus. Profiled with immunoSEQ multiplex PCR; TCRdb holds only in-frame clones, not every one. The data show roughly 660,000 clones, roughly 90% seen once. This same sample was also taken into another study, of human thymus T cells.

Sequenced: thymocytes. These TCRs come from a boy under two years old with a congenital heart defect. The CDR3 runs from the conserved cysteine through the conserved F or W. The order of the fields is clone size, V gene, D gene, J gene, CDR3 protein, CDR3 DNA. The D gene is left open where the match is weak. The listing skips clone size in some rows; elsewhere it reads once, few, many or a size class.

-	TRBV5-6	TRBD1	TRBJ2-5	CASSCDRVEETQYF	TGTGCCAGCAGCTGCGACAGGGTGGAAGAGACCCAGTACTTC
-	TRBV11-3	-	TRBJ2-5	CASSSKVSSRSGTQYF	TGTGCCAGCAGCTCCAAGGTTTCGTCTCGCAGCGGGACCCAGTACTTC
-	TRBV10-2	TRBD2	TRBJ2-5	CASSEWTSGEVETQYF	TGCGCCAGCAGTGAGTGGACTAGCGGGGAAGTAGAGACCCAGTACTTC
once	TRBV5-6	-	TRBJ2-7	CASSFFAVSYEQYF	TGTGCCAGCAGCTTTTTTGCAGTCTCCTACGAGCAGTACTTC
-	TRBV4-2	-	TRBJ2-3	CASSQEFPPSSTDTQYF	TGTGCCAGCAGCCAAGAGTTTCCGCCCAGTTCCACAGATACGCAGTATTTT
-	TRBV5-4	TRBD1	TRBJ1-2	CASSLVGQVDGYTF	TGTGCCAGCAGCTTGGTGGGACAGGTAGATGGCTACACCTTC
-	TRBV5-8	TRBD2	TRBJ2-2	CASSLRGLAGSNTGELFF	TGTGCCAGCAGCTTGCGCGGACTAGCGGGAAGTAACACCGGGGAGCTGTTTTTT
-	TRBV4-3	TRBD2	TRBJ2-3	CASSPETVTSGGPADTQYF	TGCGCCAGCAGCCCCGAGACCGTCACTAGCGGGGGGCCCGCAGATACGCAGTATTTT
-	TRBV5-8	TRBD1	TRBJ1-1	CASSPVMGQGGMNTEAFF	TGTGCCAGCAGCCCCGTAATGGGACAGGGGGGCATGAACACTGAAGCTTTCTTT
once	TRBV11-2	TRBD2	TRBJ2-2	CASSARLARATGELFF	TGTGCCAGCAGCGCCCGACTAGCAAGGGCCACCGGGGAGCTGTTTTTT
-	TRBV29-1	-	TRBJ2-1	CSVESSAGRSYNEQFF	TGCAGCGTTGAATCCTCGGCAGGGCGGTCCTACAATGAGCAGTTCTTC
-	TRBV5-4	-	TRBJ2-7	CASSHEYPESHEQYF	TGCGCCAGCAGCCACGAATATCCGGAGTCCCACGAGCAGTACTTC
-	TRBV10-3	-	TRBJ1-2	CAISESTVGYTF	TGTGCCATCAGTGAGTCGACTGTGGGCTACACCTTC
-	TRBV4-1	-	TRBJ2-7	CASSQDRREMGVHAEQYF	TGCGCCAGCAGCCAAGATCGGAGGGAGATGGGAGTCCATGCGGAGCAGTACTTC
-	TRBV14	-	TRBJ2-3	CASSQGGMDTDTQYF	TGTGCCAGCAGCCAAGGCGGGATGGACACAGATACGCAGTATTTT
-	TRBV5-6	-	TRBJ1-4	CASSLGDEKLFF	TGTGCCAGCAGCTTGGGAGATGAAAAACTGTTTTTT
-	TRBV4-2	TRBD2	TRBJ2-7	CASSQDWREGLLRREYF	TGTGCCAGCAGCCAAGATTGGCGGGAGGGCCTACTCCGACGGGAGTACTTC
-	TRBV19	TRBD1	TRBJ1-1	CASSTNRDREEKAFF	TGTGCCAGTAGTACCAACCGGGACAGGGAGGAGAAAGCTTTCTTT
-	TRBV6-4	-	TRBJ2-7	CASRTQRPSYEQYF	TGTGCCAGCAGAACCCAGCGGCCCTCCTACGAGCAGTACTTC
-	TRBV13	TRBD1	TRBJ2-1	CASSSRQGASYNEQFF	TGTGCCAGCAGCTCTAGACAGGGGGCTAGTTACAATGAGCAGTTCTTC
-	TRBV11-2	-	TRBJ2-1	CASSPTRGGFPNEQFF	TGTGCCAGCAGCCCAACGAGGGGAGGTTTTCCCAATGAGCAGTTCTTC
few	TRBV2	-	TRBJ2-4	CASSELAGYAAF	TGTGCCAGCAGTGAATTGGCGGGCTACGCGGCATTC
-	TRBV4-1	-	TRBJ1-1	CASSQDEIHLFLNTEAFF	TGCGCCAGCAGCCAAGATGAAATACACCTTTTCTTGAACACTGAAGCTTTCTTT
-	TRBV30	TRBD1	TRBJ1-3	CAWMDRGLDTIYF	TGTGCCTGGATGGACAGGGGGTTAGACACCATATATTTT
-	TRBV11-2	-	TRBJ1-1	CASSSRGRANTEAFF	TGTGCCAGCAGCTCCCGGGGGAGGGCGAACACTGAAGCTTTCTTT
once	TRBV11-2	TRBD2	TRBJ2-3	CASSLVRGRGDDTQYF	TGTGCCAGCAGCTTAGTCCGCGGGAGGGGCGACGATACGCAGTATTTT
-	TRBV9	TRBD2	TRBJ2-5	CASSLGLASQETQYF	TGTGCCAGCAGCCTAGGACTAGCCTCCCAAGAGACCCAGTACTTC
-	TRBV7-4	-	TRBJ1-1	CASSLEGGGHENTEAFF	TGTGCCAGCAGCTTAGAGGGGGGGGGACACGAAAACACTGAAGCTTTCTTT
-	TRBV28	TRBD2	TRBJ2-1	CASSLAGYNEQFF	TGTGCCAGCAGCCTAGCGGGCTACAATGAGCAGTTCTTC
-	TRBV7-8	-	TRBJ2-5	CASSWGDQETQYF	TGTGCCAGCAGTTGGGGGGACCAAGAGACCCAGTACTTC
-	TRBV28	TRBD1	TRBJ1-1	CASSLVTGTGWYTEAFF	TGTGCCAGCAGTTTGGTGACCGGGACAGGGTGGTACACTGAAGCTTTCTTT
-	TRBV29-1	-	TRBJ2-7	CSVRDGYEQYF	TGCAGCGTGCGGGACGGATACGAGCAGTACTTC
-	TRBV5-1	-	TRBJ2-3	CASSFWTSTDTQYF	TGCGCCAGCAGCTTCTGGACTAGCACAGATACGCAGTATTTT
-	TRBV7-2	TRBD2	TRBJ2-3	CAIIDTSATDTQYF	TGTGCCATCATCGACACTAGCGCCACAGATACGCAGTATTTT
once	TRBV4-3	TRBD1	TRBJ1-2	CASSRGQARYGYTF	TGCGCCAGCAGCCGCGGACAGGCGCGCTATGGCTACACCTTC
-	TRBV7-9	TRBD1	TRBJ1-3	CASSLAGTAPFGNTIYF	TGTGCCAGCAGCTTAGCGGGGACAGCCCCTTTTGGAAACACCATATATTTT
-	TRBV7-2	-	TRBJ2-7	CASSPDPRGVQYF	TGTGCCAGCAGCCCCGACCCTAGAGGAGTGCAGTACTTC
-	TRBV10-2	-	TRBJ1-1	CASSAPGEAFF	TGCGCCAGCAGTGCCCCCGGGGAAGCTTTCTTT
-	TRBV18	TRBD1	TRBJ1-4	CASSPPGDRGFEKLFF	TGTGCCAGCTCACCACCAGGGGACAGGGGTTTTGAAAAACTGTTTTTT
-	TRBV5-6	TRBD2	TRBJ2-3	CASSLGLAATDTQYF	TGTGCCAGCAGCTTGGGACTAGCGGCCACAGATACGCAGTATTTT
-	TRBV7-8	TRBD2	TRBJ2-1	CASSLNMWRENNEQFF	TGTGCCAGCAGCTTAAACATGTGGCGGGAGAACAATGAGCAGTTCTTC
-	TRBV5-8	-	TRBJ1-1	CASSFPTELVNTEAFF	TGTGCCAGCAGTTTCCCGACGGAGTTGGTGAACACTGAAGCTTTCTTT
few	TRBV19	-	TRBJ1-5	CASSIAQAPIYSNQPQHF	TGTGCCAGTAGTATAGCCCAGGCCCCGATCTATAGCAATCAGCCCCAGCATTTT
-	TRBV5-1	TRBD2	TRBJ2-2	CASSLGGLAGENTGELFF	TGCGCCAGCAGCCTGGGGGGACTAGCGGGAGAGAACACCGGGGAGCTGTTTTTT
-	TRBV29-1	-	TRBJ1-1	CSALDRHTEAFF	TGCAGCGCATTGGACAGACATACTGAAGCTTTCTTT
-	TRBV7-9	TRBD2	TRBJ2-7	CASSLYSGRAGYEQYF	TGTGCCAGCAGCTTATATAGCGGGAGGGCCGGGTACGAGCAGTACTTC
-	TRBV6-1	TRBD2	TRBJ2-7	CASSVAGLAAYEQYF	TGTGCCAGCAGTGTTGCGGGACTAGCAGCCTACGAGCAGTACTTC
once	TRBV15	-	TRBJ2-7	CATSRARAGGLHEQYF	TGTGCCACCAGCAGAGCTCGGGCAGGGGGACTCCACGAGCAGTACTTC
-	TRBV28	-	TRBJ1-2	CASLGPITNYGYTF	TGTGCCAGCCTGGGGCCAATCACTAACTATGGCTACACCTTC
-	TRBV14	TRBD2	TRBJ2-5	CASSQRGGQETQYF	TGTGCCAGCAGCCAACGGGGGGGCCAAGAGACCCAGTACTTC
-	TRBV27	-	TRBJ2-3	CASTYMGDGGDTQYF	TGTGCCAGCACATACATGGGGGACGGGGGAGATACGCAGTATTTT
-	TRBV4-2	TRBD2	TRBJ2-4	CASSQERSGTSGRGWSF	TGTGCCAGCAGCCAAGAGCGGAGTGGGACTAGCGGGAGGGGTTGGTCCTTC
-	TRBV21-1	-	TRBJ2-7	CASSSQQAGTWWYEQYF	TGTGCCAGCAGCTCTCAACAAGCGGGGACCTGGTGGTACGAGCAGTACTTC